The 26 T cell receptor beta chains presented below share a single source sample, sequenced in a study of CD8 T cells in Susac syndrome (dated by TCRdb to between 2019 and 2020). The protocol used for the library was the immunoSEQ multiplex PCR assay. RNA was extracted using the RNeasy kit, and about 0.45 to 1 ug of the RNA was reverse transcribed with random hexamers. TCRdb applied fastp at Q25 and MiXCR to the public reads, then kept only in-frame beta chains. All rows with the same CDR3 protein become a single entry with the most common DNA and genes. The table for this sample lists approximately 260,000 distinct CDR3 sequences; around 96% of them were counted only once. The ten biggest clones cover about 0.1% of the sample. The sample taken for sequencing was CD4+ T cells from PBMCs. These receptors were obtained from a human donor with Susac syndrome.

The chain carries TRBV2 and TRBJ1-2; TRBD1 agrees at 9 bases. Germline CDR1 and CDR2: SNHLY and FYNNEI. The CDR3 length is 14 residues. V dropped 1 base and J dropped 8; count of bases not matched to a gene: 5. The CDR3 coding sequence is TGTGCCAGCAGTGAAGACGGGACAGGGCTGGGCTACACCTTC. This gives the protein CASSEDGTGLGYTF.

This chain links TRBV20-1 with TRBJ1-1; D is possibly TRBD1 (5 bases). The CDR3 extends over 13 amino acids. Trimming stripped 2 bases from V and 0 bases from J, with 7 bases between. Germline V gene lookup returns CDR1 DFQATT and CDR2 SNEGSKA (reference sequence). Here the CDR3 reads CSARWGMNTEAFF. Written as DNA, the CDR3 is TGCAGTGCTAGATGGGGCATGAACACTGAAGCTTTCTTT.

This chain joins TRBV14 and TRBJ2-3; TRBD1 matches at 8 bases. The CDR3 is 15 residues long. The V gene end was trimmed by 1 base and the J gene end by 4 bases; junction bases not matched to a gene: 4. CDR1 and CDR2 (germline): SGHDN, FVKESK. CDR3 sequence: CASSQGQGMSDTQYF. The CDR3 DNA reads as TGTGCCAGCAGCCAAGGACAGGGGATGTCAGATACGCAGTATTTT.

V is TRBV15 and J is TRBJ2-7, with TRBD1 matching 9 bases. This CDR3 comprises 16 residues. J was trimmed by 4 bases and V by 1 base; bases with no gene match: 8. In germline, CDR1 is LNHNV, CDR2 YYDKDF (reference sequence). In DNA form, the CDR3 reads TGTGCCACCAGCAGAGTGCCCGGGACAGGGACTTACGAGCAGTACTTC. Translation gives CATSRVPGTGTYEQYF.

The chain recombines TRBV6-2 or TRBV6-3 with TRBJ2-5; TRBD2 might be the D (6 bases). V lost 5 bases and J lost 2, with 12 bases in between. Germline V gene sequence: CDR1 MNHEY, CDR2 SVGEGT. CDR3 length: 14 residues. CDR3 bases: TGTGCCAGCAGTGCCGCTGGGGGGCAAGAGACCCAGTACTTC. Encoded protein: CASSAAGGQETQYF.

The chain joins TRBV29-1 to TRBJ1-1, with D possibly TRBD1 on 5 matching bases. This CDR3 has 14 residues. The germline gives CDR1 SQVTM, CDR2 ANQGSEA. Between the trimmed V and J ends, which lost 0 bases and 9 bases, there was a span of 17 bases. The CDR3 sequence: CSVEDGAQMGKAFF. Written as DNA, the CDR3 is TGCAGCGTTGAAGACGGGGCCCAGATGGGCAAAGCTTTCTTT.

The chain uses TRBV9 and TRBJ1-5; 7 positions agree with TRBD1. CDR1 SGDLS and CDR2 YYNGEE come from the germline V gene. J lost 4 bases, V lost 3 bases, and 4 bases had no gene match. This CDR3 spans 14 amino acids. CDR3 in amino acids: CASSDSGQNQPQHF. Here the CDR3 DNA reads TGTGCCAGCAGCGACTCGGGACAGAATCAGCCCCAGCATTTT.

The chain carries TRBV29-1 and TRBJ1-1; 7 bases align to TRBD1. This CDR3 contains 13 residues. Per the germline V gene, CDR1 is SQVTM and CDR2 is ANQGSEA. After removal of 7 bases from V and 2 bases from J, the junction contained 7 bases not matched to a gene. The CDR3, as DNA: TGCAGCGCCGGGACAGCCTTCAACACTGAAGCTTTCTTT. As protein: CSAGTAFNTEAFF. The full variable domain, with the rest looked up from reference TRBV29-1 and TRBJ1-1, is SAVISQKPSRDICQRGTSLTIQCQVDSQVTMMFWYRQQPGQSLTLIATANQGSEATYESGFVIDKFPISRPNLTFSTLTVSNMSPEDSSIYLCSAGTAFNTEAFFGQGTRLTVV.

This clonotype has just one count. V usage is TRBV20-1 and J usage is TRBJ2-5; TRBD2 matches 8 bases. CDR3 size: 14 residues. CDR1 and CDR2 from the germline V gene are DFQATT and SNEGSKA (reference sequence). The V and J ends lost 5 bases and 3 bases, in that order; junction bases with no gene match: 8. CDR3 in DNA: TGCAGTGCTCCGAAGCGGGAGAAGAAAGAGACCCAGTACTTC. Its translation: CSAPKREKKETQYF.

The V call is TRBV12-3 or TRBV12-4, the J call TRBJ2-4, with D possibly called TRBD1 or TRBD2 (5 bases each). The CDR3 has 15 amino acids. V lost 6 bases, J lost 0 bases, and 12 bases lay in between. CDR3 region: CASSPSGGAKNIQYF. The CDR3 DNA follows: TGTGCCAGCAGCCCCTCTGGGGGAGCCAAAAACATTCAGTACTTC.

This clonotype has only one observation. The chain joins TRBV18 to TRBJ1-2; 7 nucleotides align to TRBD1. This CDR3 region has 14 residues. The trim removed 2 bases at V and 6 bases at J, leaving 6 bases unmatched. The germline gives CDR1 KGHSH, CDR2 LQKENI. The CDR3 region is CASSPLRQGDGYTF. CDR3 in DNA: TGTGCCAGCTCACCATTGCGACAGGGCGATGGCTACACCTTC.

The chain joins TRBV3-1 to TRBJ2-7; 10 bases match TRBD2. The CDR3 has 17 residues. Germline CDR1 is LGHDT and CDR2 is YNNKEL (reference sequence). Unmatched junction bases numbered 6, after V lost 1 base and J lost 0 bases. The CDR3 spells CASSQGGTSGNSYEQYF. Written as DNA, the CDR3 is TGTGCCAGCAGCCAAGGAGGTACTAGCGGGAACTCCTACGAGCAGTACTTC.

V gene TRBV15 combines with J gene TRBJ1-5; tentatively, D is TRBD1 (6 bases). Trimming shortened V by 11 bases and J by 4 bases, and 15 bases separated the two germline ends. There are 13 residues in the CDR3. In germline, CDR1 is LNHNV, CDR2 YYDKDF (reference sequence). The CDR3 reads CASSNDRNQPQHF. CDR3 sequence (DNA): TGTGCCTCTTCCAATGACAGGAATCAGCCCCAGCATTTT.

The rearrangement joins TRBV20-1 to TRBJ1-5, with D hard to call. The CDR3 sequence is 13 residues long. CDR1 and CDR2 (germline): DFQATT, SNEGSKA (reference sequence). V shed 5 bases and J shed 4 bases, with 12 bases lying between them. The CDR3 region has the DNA TGCAGTGCTCTGAGGGAGTTTAATCAGCCCCAGCATTTT. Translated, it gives CSALREFNQPQHF.

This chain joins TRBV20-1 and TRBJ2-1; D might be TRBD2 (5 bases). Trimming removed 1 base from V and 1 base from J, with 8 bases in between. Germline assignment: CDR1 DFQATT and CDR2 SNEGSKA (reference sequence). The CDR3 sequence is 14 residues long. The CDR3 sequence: CSARGGVSYNEQFF. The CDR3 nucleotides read TGCAGTGCTAGAGGGGGAGTTTCCTACAATGAGCAGTTCTTC.

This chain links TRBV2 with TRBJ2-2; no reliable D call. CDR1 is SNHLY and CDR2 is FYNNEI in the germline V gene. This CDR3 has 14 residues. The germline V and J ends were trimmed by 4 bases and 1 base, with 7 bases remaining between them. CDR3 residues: CASSGEQNTGELFF. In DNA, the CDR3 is TGTGCCAGCAGTGGGGAACAGAACACCGGGGAGCTGTTTTTT.

CDR3: CAWSHSSPGDTEAFF. CDR3 coding DNA: TGTGCCTGGAGTCATTCGTCTCCGGGGGACACTGAAGCTTTCTTT. This chain joins TRBV30 and TRBJ1-1; a possible D gene is TRBD1 (5 bases). V was clipped by 2 bases and J by 3 bases, with 16 bases between them. CDR1 and CDR2 (germline): GTSNPN, SVGIG (reference sequence). CDR3 length: 15 residues. The complete variable domain, with remaining parts taken from reference TRBV30 and TRBJ1-1, reads SQTIHQWPATLVQPVGSPLSLECTVEGTSNPNLYWYRQAAGRGLQLLFYSVGIGQISSEVPQNLSASRPQDRQFILSSKKLLLSDSGFYLCAWSHSSPGDTEAFFGQGTRLTVV.

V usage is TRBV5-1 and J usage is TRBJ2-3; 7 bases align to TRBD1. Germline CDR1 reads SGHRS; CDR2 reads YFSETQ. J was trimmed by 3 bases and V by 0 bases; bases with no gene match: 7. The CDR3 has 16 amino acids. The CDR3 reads CASSLAFGTETDTQYF. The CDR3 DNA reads TGCGCCAGCAGCTTGGCTTTCGGGACAGAGACAGATACGCAGTATTTT.

The CDR3, as DNA: TGTGCCAGCAGTTTAAACGGACAGGGGAACACTGAAGCTTTCTTT. It encodes CASSLNGQGNTEAFF. The chain links TRBV27 to TRBJ1-1, with TRBD1 matching over 8 bases. This CDR3 has 15 residues. Germline values: CDR1 MNHEY, CDR2 SMNVEV (reference sequence). The junction had 3 bases not matched to a gene; V was cut back by 2 bases and J by 1 base.

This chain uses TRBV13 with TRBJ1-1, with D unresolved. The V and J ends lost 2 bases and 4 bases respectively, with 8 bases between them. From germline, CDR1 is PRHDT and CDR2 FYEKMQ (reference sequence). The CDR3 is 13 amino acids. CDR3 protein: CASSLQRATEAFF. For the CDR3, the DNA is TGTGCCAGCAGCTTACAACGTGCCACTGAAGCTTTCTTT. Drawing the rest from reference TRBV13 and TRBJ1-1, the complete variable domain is AAGVIQSPRHLIKEKRETATLKCYPIPRHDTVYWYQQGPGQDPQFLISFYEKMQSDKGSIPDRFSAQQFSDYHSELNMSSLELGDSALYFCASSLQRATEAFFGQGTRLTVV.

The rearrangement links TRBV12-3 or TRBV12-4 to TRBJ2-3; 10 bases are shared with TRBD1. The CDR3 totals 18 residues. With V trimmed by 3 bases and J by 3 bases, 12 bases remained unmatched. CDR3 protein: CASSFGSGTGVGTDTQYF. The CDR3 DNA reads TGTGCCAGCAGTTTCGGGTCCGGGACAGGGGTTGGGACAGATACGCAGTATTTT.

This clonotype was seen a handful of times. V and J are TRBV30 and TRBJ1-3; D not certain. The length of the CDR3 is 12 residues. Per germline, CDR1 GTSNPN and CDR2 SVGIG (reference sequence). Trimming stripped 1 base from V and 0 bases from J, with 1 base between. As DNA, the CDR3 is TGTGCCTGGAGTGCCTCTGGAAACACCATATATTTT. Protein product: CAWSASGNTIYF.

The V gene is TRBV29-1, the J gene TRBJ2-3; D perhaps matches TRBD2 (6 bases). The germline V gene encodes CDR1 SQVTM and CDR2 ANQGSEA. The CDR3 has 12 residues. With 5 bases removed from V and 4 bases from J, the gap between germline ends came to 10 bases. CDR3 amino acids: CSVREWADTQYF. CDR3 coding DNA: TGCAGCGTTCGGGAGTGGGCAGATACGCAGTATTTT.

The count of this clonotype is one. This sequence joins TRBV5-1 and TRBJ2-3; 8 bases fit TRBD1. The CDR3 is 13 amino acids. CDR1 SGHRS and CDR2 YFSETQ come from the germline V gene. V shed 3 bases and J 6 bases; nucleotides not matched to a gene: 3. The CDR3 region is CASSSGGEDTQYF. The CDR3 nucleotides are TGCGCCAGCAGCTCAGGGGGCGAGGATACGCAGTATTTT.

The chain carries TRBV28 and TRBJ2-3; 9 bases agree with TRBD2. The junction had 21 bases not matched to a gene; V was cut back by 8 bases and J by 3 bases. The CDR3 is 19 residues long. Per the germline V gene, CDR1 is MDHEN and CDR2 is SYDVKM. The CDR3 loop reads CASFTPGPSGKGGTDTQYF. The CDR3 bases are TGTGCCAGCTTCACCCCCGGTCCTAGCGGGAAGGGTGGGACAGATACGCAGTATTTT.

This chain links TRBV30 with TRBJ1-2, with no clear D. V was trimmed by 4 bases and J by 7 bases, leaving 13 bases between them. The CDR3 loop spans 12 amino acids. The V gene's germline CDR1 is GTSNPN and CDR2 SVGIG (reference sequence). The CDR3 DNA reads TGTGCCTGGATGGCGGCTTCGGGTGGCTACACCTTC. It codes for CAWMAASGGYTF.